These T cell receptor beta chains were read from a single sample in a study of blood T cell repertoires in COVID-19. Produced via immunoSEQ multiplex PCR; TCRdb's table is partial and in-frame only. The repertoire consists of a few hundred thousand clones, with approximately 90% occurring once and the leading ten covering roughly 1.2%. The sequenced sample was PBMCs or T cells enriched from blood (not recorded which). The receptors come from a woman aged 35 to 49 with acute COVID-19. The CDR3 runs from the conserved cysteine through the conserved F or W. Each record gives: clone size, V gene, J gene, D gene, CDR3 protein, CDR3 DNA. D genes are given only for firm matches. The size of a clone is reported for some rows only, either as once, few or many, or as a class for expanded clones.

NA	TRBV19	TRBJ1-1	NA	CASSQGGGTEAFF	TGTGCCAGTTCACAGGGAGGGGGCACTGAAGCTTTCTTT
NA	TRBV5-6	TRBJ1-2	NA	CASSYDKRGYTF	TGTGCCAGCAGCTACGACAAGCGGGGCTACACCTTC
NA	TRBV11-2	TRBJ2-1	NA	CASSLARGSFRYNEQFF	TGTGCCAGCAGCTTAGCCCGAGGCAGTTTTCGTTACAATGAGCAGTTCTTC
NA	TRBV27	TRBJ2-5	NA	CASSLFPQETQYF	TGTGCCAGCAGTTTATTCCCTCAAGAGACCCAGTACTTC
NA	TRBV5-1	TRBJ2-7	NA	CASSPQGGEQYF	TGCGCCAGCAGCCCCCAGGGGGGTGAGCAGTACTTC
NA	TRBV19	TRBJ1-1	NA	CASSPRQEMNTEAFF	TGTGCCAGTAGTCCGCGACAGGAGATGAACACTGAAGCTTTCTTT
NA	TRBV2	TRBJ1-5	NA	CASSGLTAINQPQHF	TGTGCCAGCAGTGGTTTGACAGCGATAAATCAGCCCCAGCATTTT
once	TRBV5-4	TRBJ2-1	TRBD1	CASSIGQGPSYNEQFF	TGTGCCAGCAGCATAGGACAGGGGCCCTCCTACAATGAGCAGTTCTTC
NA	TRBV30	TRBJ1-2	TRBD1	CAWRVPGTANYGYTF	TGTGCCTGGAGGGTCCCCGGGACAGCTAACTATGGCTACACCTTC
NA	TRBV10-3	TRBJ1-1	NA	CAISESRSGGNTEAFF	TGTGCCATCAGTGAGTCGCGGTCGGGGGGGAACACTGAAGCTTTCTTT
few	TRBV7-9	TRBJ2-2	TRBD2	CASSLGLAGEVAGELFF	TGTGCCAGCAGTTTAGGACTAGCGGGAGAGGTGGCCGGGGAGCTGTTTTTT
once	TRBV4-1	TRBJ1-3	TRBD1	CASSLLTGAGNTIYF	TGCGCCAGCAGCCTCTTAACAGGGGCTGGAAACACCATATATTTT
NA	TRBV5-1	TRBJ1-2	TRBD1	CASSSRGQGYTF	TGCGCCAGCAGCTCCAGGGGGCAAGGCTACACCTTC
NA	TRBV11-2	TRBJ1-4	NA	CASSSSGPLGVKLFF	TGTGCCAGCAGCTCTAGCGGCCCCCTGGGGGTAAAACTGTTTTTT
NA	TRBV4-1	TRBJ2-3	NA	CASSPLSGTDTQYF	TGCGCCAGCAGCCCCCTTTCGGGCACAGATACGCAGTATTTT
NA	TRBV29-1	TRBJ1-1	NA	CSVVRDTEAFF	TGCAGCGTCGTCAGGGACACTGAAGCTTTCTTT
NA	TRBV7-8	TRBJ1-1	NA	CASSLARQAEAFF	TGTGCCAGCAGCTTAGCACGGCAGGCTGAAGCTTTCTTT